This entry is about one T cell receptor beta chain. Sequenced by immunoSEQ multiplex PCR; TCRdb stores in-frame clones only, minus some. The profile shows 45,000 to 55,000 clones, about 96% of them singletons. Germline assignment: CDR1 SNHLY and CDR2 FYNNEI. CDR3 length: 16 amino acids. Trimming shortened V by 9 bases and J by 5 bases, and 22 bases separated the two germline ends. The record originates from a study of technical replicates of blood from a few donors. This chain joins TRBV2 and TRBJ1-4; tentative D call: TRBD1 (5 bases). Sequences were obtained from T cells isolated from PBMCs. The clonotype originates from a human donor in good health. The CDR3 sequence: CASCLTRSQANEKLFF. Written as DNA, the CDR3 is TGTGCCAGTTGCCTAACCCGGTCACAGGCCAATGAAAAACTGTTTTTT.